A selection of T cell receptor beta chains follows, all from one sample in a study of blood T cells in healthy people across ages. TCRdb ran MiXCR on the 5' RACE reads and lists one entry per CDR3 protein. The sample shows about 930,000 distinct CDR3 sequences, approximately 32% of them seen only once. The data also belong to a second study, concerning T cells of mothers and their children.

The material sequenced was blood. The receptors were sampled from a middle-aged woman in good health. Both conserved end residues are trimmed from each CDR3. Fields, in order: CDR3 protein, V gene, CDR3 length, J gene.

SAWRQGADNSPLH	TRBV20-1	13	TRBJ1-6
ASTPNIQY	TRBV27	8	TRBJ2-4
ASSRQGDLMNTQY	TRBV18	13	TRBJ2-3
ASSQDKKGGSPLH	TRBV4-2	13	TRBJ1-6
ASSQGQGGKGNTTY	TRBV4-2	14	TRBJ1-3
ASLRTNSYGYT	TRBV6-2/TRBV6-3	11	TRBJ1-2
ASSPRPRTGGDEQY	TRBV9	14	TRBJ2-7
SASHDRGLSMNTEAF	TRBV20-1	15	TRBJ1-1
ANSSGTRSVLT	TRBV7-2	11	TRBJ2-6
ASRQGIPYEQY	TRBV7-2	11	TRBJ2-7